This T cell receptor (beta chain) emerged from a study of shared clonotypes between healthy human individuals. The assay was carried out at the deep level. Sequencing was performed with immunoSEQ multiplex PCR; in TCRdb, only in-frame clones are kept and a portion is missing. This table holds about 2.3 million clones, 92% found once. All of the donors resided in Nashville, Tennessee, and each was a Caucasian adult. It was into CD45RA+ naive and CD45RA-negative memory subsets that the CD4+ cells were split. After removal of 3 bases from V and 5 bases from J, the junction contained 12 bases not matched to a gene. The CDR3 is made up of 17 amino acids. Germline V gene sequence: CDR1 SGHRS, CDR2 YFSETQ.

The V call is TRBV5-1, the J call TRBJ2-5, with 11 nucleotides matching TRBD2. Sequencing was carried out using naive CD4+ T cells from PBMCs. Subset: CD45RA+ positively selected. The receptor was derived from a man aged 18-30 years in good health. Some clones in this sample may be carry-over from other donors' samples. The CDR3 is CASSSRGLAVGGETQYF. CDR3 nucleotides: TGCGCCAGCAGCTCGCGGGGACTAGCGGTTGGAGGGGAGACCCAGTACTTC.